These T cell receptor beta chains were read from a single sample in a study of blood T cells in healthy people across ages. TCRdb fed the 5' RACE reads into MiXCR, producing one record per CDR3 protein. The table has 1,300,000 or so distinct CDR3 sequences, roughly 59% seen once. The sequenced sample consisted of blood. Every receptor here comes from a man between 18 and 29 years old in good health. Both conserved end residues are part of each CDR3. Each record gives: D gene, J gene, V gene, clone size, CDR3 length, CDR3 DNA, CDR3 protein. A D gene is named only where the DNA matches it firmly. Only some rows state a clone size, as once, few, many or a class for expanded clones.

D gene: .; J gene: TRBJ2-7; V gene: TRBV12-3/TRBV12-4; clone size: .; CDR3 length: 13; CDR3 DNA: TGTGCCAGCACCCCAACCGGCTCCTACGAGCAGTACTTC; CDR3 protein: CASTPTGSYEQYF
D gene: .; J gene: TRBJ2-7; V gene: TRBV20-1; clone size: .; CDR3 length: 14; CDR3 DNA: TGCAGTGCTCCCAGCGGTTTTAAATACAATGAGCAGTACTTC; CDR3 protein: CSAPSGFKYNEQYF
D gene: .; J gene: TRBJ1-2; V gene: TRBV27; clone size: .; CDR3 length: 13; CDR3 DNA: TGTGCCAGCGCCCCCACAGGCTCTTGGGGCTACACCTTC; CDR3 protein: CASAPTGSWGYTF
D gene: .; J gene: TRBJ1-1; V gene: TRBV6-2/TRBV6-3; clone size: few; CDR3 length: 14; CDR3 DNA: TGTGCCAGCAGTTATACCAGTAAGGTGACTGAAGCTTTCTTT; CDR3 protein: CASSYTSKVTEAFF
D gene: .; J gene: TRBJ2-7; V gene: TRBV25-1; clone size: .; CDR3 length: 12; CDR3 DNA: TGTGCCAGTGGGACTGCGGACTACGAGCAGTACTTC; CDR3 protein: CASGTADYEQYF
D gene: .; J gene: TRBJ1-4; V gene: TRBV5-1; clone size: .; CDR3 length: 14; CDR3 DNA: TGCGCCAGCAGCTTAAGGAGGAGGGATGAAAAACTGTTTTTT; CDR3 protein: CASSLRRRDEKLFF
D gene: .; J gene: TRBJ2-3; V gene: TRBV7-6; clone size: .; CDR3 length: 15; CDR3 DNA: TGTGCCAGCAGCTCCTCAGCAGGACACACAGATACGCAGTATTTT; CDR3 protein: CASSSSAGHTDTQYF
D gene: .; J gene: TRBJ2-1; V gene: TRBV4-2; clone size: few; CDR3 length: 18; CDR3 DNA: TGTGCCAGCAGCCAAGAGAAGGATAATTCCGCCTCCTACAATGAGCAGTTCTTC; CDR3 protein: CASSQEKDNSASYNEQFF
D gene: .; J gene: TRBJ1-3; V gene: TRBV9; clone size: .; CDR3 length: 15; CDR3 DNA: TGTGCCAGCAGCGTGGGCCTCAGCTCTGGAAACACCATATATTTT; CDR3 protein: CASSVGLSSGNTIYF
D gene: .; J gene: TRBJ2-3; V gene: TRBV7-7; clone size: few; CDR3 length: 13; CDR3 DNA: TGTGCCAGCAGCTCGCTAGCGACGGATACGCAGTATTTT; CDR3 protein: CASSSLATDTQYF
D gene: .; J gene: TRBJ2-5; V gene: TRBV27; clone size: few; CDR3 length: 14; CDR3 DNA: TGTGCCAGCAGTTTATTGTCAAAGGGTGAGACCCAGTACTTC; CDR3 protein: CASSLLSKGETQYF
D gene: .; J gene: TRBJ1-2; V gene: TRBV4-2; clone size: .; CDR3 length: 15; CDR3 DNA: TGTGCCAGCAGCCAAGATGGCGAGACCCTTTATGGCTACACCTTC; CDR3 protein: CASSQDGETLYGYTF
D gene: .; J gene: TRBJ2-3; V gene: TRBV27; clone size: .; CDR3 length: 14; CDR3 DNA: TGTGCCAGCAGTTTAAGGGGGTCCCCAGATACGCAGTATTTT; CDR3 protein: CASSLRGSPDTQYF
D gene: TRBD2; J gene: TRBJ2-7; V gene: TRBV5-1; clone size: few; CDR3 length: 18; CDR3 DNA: TGCGCCAGCAGCTTGTGGACTAGCCATCTAATCCCTCTTTACGAGCAGTACTTC; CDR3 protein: CASSLWTSHLIPLYEQYF
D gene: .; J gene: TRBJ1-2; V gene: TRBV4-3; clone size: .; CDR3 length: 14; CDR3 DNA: TGCGCCAGCAGCCAAGATTCCTATAACTATGGCTACACCTTC; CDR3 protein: CASSQDSYNYGYTF
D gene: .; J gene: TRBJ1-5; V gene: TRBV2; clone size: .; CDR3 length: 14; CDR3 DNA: TGTGCCAGCAGTCCCGACAGATTTAATCAGCCCCAGCATTTT; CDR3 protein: CASSPDRFNQPQHF
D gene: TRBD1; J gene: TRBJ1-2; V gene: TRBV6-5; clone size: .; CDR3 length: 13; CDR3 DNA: TGTGCCAGCAGAGTACAGGGGGCGGGAGGCTACACCTTC; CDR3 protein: CASRVQGAGGYTF
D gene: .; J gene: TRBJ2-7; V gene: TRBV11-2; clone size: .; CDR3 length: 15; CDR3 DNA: TGTGCCAGCAGCTTAGCAGGAAGTTCGGGGTACGAGCAGTACTTC; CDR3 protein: CASSLAGSSGYEQYF
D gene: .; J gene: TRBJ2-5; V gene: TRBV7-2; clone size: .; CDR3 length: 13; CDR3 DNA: TGTGCCAGCAGCTTAGACTACAGCGGGACCCAGTACTTC; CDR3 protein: CASSLDYSGTQYF
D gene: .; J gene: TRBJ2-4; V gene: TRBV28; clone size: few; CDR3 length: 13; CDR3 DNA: TGTGCCAGCAGTCCTTTCGGTCCCCTCGCGCAGTACTTC; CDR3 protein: CASSPFGPLAQYF
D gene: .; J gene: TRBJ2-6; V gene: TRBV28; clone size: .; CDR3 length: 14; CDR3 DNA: TGTGCCAGCAGTCTCCCAGGTGGGGCCAACGTCCTGACTTTC; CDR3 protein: CASSLPGGANVLTF
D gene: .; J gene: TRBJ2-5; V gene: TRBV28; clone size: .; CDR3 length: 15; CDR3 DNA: TGTGCCAGCAGTTTATACGAGGGACGGGGGGAGACCCAGTACTTC; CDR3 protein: CASSLYEGRGETQYF
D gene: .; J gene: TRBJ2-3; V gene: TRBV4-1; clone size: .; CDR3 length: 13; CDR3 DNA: TGCGCCAGCAGCCAAGAATTCGGGGATACGCAGTATTTT; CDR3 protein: CASSQEFGDTQYF
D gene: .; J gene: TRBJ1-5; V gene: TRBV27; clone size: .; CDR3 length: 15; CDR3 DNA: TGTGCCAGCAGTTTCCGAGGGAGCGGGCGTCAGCCCCAGCATTTT; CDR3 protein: CASSFRGSGRQPQHF
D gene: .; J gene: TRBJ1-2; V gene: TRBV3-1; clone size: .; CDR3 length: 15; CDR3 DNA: TGTGCCAGCAGCCAAGAAGCTGGGGCCAAGGGGGGCTACACCTTC; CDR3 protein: CASSQEAGAKGGYTF
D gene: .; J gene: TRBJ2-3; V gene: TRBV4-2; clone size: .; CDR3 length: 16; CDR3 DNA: TGTGCCAGCAGCCGACAACCTCTGGGCGTGGTAGATACGCAGTATTTT; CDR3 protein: CASSRQPLGVVDTQYF